This T cell receptor (beta chain) was retrieved from a study of T cells after yellow fever vaccination. The V gene's germline CDR1 is LGHNA and CDR2 YSLEER. The CDR3 runs to 14 residues. V dropped 2 bases and J dropped 6 bases, with 10 bases sitting between them. A universal primer site and UMIs were added as TCR cDNA was made by 5'RACE template switching. TCRdb re-derived calls from the 5' RACE reads in MiXCR, one entry per CDR3 protein. The sample records some 300,000 distinct CDR3 sequences, approximately 10% being singletons. Study results and limitations: Although the secondary response was weaker, it peaked faster, at day 5 versus 15. Clones from primary vaccination mostly reappeared after the booster (less than 98% CD4, approximately 91% CD8).

This clonotype came up a few times. No antigen is known for it. This clonotype was sampled from a man in his late teens or twenties who received the YFV17D yellow fever vaccine. This rearrangement joins TRBV4-3 to TRBJ2-2; D remains unclear. Sample: CD4+ T cells sorted from PBMCs, taken 5 days after the yellow fever booster vaccination. In DNA, the CDR3 is TGCGCCAGCAGCCAAAAACCCCCGGCCGGGGAGCTGTTTTTT. Translation: CASSQKPPAGELFF.